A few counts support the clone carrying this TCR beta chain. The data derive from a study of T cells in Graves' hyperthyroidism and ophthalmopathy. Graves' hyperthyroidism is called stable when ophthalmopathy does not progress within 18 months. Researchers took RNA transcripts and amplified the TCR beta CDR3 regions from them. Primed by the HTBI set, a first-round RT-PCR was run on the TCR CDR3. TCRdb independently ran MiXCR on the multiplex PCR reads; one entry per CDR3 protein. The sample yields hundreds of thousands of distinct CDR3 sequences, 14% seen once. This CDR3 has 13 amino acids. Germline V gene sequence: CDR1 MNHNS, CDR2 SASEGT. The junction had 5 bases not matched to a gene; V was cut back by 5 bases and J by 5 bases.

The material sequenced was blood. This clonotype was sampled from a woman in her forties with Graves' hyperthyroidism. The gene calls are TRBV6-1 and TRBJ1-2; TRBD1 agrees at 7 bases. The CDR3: CASSPQGVYGYTF. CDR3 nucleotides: TGTGCCAGCAGTCCTCAGGGGGTTTATGGCTACACCTTC.